Listed below are T cell receptor beta chains from one sample, sequenced in a study of shared clonotypes between healthy human individuals. The table came from immunoSEQ multiplex PCR; TCRdb's copy has only in-frame clones and leaves some out. The table includes roughly 2,000,000 clones, just under 95% detected once. Sequenced sample: naive CD8+ T cells from PBMCs. The receptors originated from a man younger than 30 in good health. Some clones in this sample may be carry-over from other donors' samples. The CDR3 runs from the conserved cysteine through the conserved F or W.

TRBJ2-2 | 16 | TRBV7-9 | CASSSSDRGRHGELFF
TRBJ1-5 | 15 | TRBV28 | CASSLIDRSNQPQHF
TRBJ2-1 | 13 | TRBV28 | CASSSAFGDEQFF
TRBJ1-1 | 17 | TRBV2 | CASSEAGMGTLNTEAFF
TRBJ2-3 | 14 | TRBV9 | CASSVMSSTDTQYF
TRBJ1-1 | 15 | TRBV2 | CASSDGVLMNTEAFF
TRBJ2-7 | 13 | TRBV21-1 | CASSPPRRGGQYF
TRBJ2-5 | 18 | TRBV7-3 | CASSPLGPGTSAQETQYF
TRBJ2-1 | 17 | TRBV10-3 | CAISESATIRDYNEQFF
TRBJ2-1 | 15 | TRBV15 | CATSRGQGNHNEQFF
TRBJ2-7 | 13 | TRBV29-1 | CSVEIRNSYEQYF
TRBJ1-2 | 16 | TRBV7-9 | CASIADRSGEKHGYTF
TRBJ1-5 | 14 | TRBV6-1 | CASSLGGAVQPQHF
TRBJ2-6 | 15 | TRBV9 | CASSADSSGANVLTF
TRBJ1-2 | 12 | TRBV28 | CATGTGVWGYTF
TRBJ2-3 | 13 | TRBV27 | CASSPIRTDTQYF
TRBJ1-1 | 17 | TRBV28 | CASSRGGGWLPTEEAFF
TRBJ1-1 | 14 | TRBV7-6 | CASSLREANTEAFF
TRBJ2-1 | 16 | TRBV5-1 | CASRRSSRSSYNEQFF
TRBJ1-5 | 16 | TRBV28 | CASSLKGPYVSQPQHF
TRBJ1-2 | 13 | TRBV19 | CASSPPGGRGYTF
TRBJ2-7 | 15 | TRBV7-7 | CASSPGPGQSYEQYF
TRBJ2-7 | 17 | TRBV5-5 | CASSLEDTSVFSYEQYF
TRBJ2-1 | 14 | TRBV28 | CASSSTPPWGEQFF
TRBJ2-5 | 13 | TRBV28 | CASRTRYQETQYF
TRBJ2-1 | 13 | TRBV4-1 | CASSHSSYNEQFF
TRBJ2-1 | 14 | TRBV12-5 | CASASGRNYNEQFF
TRBJ2-1 | 15 | TRBV25-1 | CASSEWTSGANEQFF
TRBJ2-1 | 14 | TRBV28 | CASKLAGEADEQFF
TRBJ2-2 | 17 | TRBV27 | CASSHTPGTANTGELFF
TRBJ1-2 | 14 | TRBV7-9 | CASSLVRGNYGYTF
TRBJ2-3 | 16 | TRBV4-3 | CASSQDRQGLTDTQYF
TRBJ1-2 | 15 | TRBV2 | CASSESRGRYYGYTF
TRBJ2-1 | 14 | TRBV7-9 | CASSSGTTYNEQFF
TRBJ2-1 | 14 | TRBV30 | CAWSVPGHFNEQFF
TRBJ2-7 | 15 | TRBV7-8 | CASSRKASGIYEQYF
TRBJ2-5 | 15 | TRBV7-9 | CASSLVRPSQETQYF
TRBJ2-7 | 16 | TRBV4-1 | CASSQDRGTAAYEQYF
TRBJ2-7 | 15 | TRBV6-1 | CASSESRGPSYEQYF
TRBJ2-7 | 16 | TRBV13 | CASSSTILPGLAEQYF
TRBJ2-4 | 16 | TRBV27 | CASGVGPLAAKNIQYF
TRBJ2-1 | 19 | TRBV5-1 | CASSFQQNPTGGSYNEQFF
TRBJ2-1 | 14 | TRBV9 | CASSVEPPGGRQFF
TRBJ2-7 | 14 | TRBV9 | CASSVEGTHYEQYF
TRBJ2-2 | 15 | TRBV5-6 | CASSLEREWSGELFF
TRBJ2-1 | 13 | TRBV30 | CAWTSGLNSEQFF
TRBJ1-1 | 15 | TRBV29-1 | CSEGRRCTMNTEAFF
TRBJ2-1 | 16 | TRBV18 | CASSPSGRPAFNEQFF
TRBJ2-5 | 15 | TRBV9 | CASSVETGGGETQYF
TRBJ2-7 | 16 | TRBV2 | CASSEAGTFSSYEQYF
TRBJ2-7 | 15 | TRBV28 | CASSQRDREYDEQYF
TRBJ1-2 | 11 | TRBV29-1 | CSAGTGDGYTF
TRBJ2-7 | 14 | TRBV9 | CASSVGEVTYEQYF